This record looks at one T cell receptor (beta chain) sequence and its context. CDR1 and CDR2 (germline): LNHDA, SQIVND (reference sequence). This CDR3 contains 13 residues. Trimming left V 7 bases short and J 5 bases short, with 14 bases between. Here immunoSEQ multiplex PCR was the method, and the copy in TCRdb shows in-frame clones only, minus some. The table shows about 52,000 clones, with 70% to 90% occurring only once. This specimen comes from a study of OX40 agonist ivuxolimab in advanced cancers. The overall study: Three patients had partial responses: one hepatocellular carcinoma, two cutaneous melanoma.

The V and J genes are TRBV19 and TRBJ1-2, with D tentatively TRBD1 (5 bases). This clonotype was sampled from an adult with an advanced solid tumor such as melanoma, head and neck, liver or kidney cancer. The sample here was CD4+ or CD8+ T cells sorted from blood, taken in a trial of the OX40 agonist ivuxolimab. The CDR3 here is CASTPGGLYGYTF. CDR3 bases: TGTGCCAGTACCCCGGGGGGACTGTATGGCTACACCTTC.